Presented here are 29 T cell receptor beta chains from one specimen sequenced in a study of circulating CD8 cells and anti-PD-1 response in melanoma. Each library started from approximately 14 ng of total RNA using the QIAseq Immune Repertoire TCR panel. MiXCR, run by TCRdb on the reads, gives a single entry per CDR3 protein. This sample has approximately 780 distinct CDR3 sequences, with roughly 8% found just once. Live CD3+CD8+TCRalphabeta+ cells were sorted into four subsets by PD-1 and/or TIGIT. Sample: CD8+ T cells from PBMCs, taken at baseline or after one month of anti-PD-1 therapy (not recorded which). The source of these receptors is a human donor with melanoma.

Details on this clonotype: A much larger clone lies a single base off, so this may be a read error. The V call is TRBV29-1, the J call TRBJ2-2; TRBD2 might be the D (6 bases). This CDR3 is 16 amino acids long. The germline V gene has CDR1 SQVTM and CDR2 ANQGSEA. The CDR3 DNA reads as TGCAGCGCCCAAGGGACGGACGGAGGGAACACCGGGGAGCTGTCTTTT. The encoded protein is CSAQGTDGGNTGELSF.

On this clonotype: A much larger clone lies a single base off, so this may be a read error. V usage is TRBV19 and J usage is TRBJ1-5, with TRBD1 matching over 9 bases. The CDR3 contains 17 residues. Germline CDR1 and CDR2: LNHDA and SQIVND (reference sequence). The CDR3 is CASSSRQGEYSNQPHHF. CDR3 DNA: TGTGCCAGTAGTTCCCGACAGGGGGAGTATAGCAATCAGCCCCATCATTTT.

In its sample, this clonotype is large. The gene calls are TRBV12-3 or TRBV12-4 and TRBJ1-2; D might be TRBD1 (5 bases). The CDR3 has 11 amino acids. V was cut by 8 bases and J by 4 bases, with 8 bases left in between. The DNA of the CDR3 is TGTGCCAGCCGGGGGACCTATGGCTACACCTTC. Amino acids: CASRGTYGYTF.

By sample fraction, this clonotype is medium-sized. CDR3 nucleotides: TGTGCCAGTAGTGTTTCCGGGACTAGCGGGGGGGCGGTTCAGTACTTC. It yields the protein CASSVSGTSGGAVQYF. This chain joins TRBV19 and TRBJ2-4; 16 bases fit TRBD2. Per the germline V gene, CDR1 is LNHDA and CDR2 is SQIVND (reference sequence). The junction had 9 bases not matched to a gene; V was cut back by 5 bases and J by 11 bases. This CDR3 spans 16 amino acids.

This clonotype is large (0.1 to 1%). In nucleotides, the CDR3 is TGTGCCAGCAGTGAAGCGTACAGGGCTAATTCACCCCTCCACTTT. As protein: CASSEAYRANSPLHF. J is TRBJ1-6 and V is TRBV6-1; D may be TRBD1 (6 bases). The CDR3 runs 15 residues. The V and J ends lost 0 bases and 6 bases respectively, with 9 bases between them. Germline CDR1 MNHNS, CDR2 SASEGT.

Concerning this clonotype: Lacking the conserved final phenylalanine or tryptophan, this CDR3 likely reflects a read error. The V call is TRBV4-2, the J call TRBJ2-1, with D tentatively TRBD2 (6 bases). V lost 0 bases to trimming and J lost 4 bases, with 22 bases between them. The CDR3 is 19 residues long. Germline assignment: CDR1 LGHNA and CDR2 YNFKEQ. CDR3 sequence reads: CASSQDVEWGVSSYNEQFS. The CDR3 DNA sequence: TGTGCCAGCAGCCAAGATGTTGAGTGGGGGGTGAGCTCTTACAATGAGCAGTTCTCC.

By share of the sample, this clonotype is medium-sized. The CDR3 sequence is CASSLGETGTEAFF. CDR3 sequence (DNA): TGTGCCAGTAGCCTAGGGGAGACGGGCACTGAAGCTTTCTTT. This chain connects TRBV19 to TRBJ1-1; a weak D match, TRBD1 (5 bases). Germline assignment: CDR1 LNHDA and CDR2 SQIVND (reference sequence). This CDR3 has 14 residues. The germline V and J ends were trimmed by 6 bases and 4 bases, with 15 bases remaining between them.

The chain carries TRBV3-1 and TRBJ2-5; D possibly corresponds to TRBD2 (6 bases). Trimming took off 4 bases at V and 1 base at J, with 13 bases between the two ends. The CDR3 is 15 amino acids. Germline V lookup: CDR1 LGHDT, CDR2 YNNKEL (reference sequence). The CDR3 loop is CASSPGVAAQETQYF. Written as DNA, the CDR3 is TGTGCCAGCAGCCCCGGGGTAGCGGCCCAAGAGACCCAGTACTTC.

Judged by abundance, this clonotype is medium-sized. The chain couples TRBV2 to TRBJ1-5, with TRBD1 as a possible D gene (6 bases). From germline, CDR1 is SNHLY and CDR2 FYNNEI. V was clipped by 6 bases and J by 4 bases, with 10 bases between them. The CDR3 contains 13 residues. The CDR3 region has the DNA TGTGCCAGCAGCAGGACAGTAAATCAGCCCCAGCATTTT. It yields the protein CASSRTVNQPQHF.

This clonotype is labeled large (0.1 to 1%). The CDR3, as DNA: TGTGCCAGCAGCCCAGGACAGGGGTCCGCGGATGAGCAGTTCTTC. This encodes CASSPGQGSADEQFF. The V and J genes are TRBV7-2 and TRBJ2-1, with 9 bases that match TRBD1. V lost 5 bases, J lost 8 bases, and 10 bases stayed unmatched. The length of the CDR3 is 15 residues. Germline V gene sequence: CDR1 SGHTA, CDR2 FQGNSA.

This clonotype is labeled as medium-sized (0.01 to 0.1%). The CDR3 reads CASGFNSNQPQHF. CDR3 coding DNA: TGTGCTAGTGGTTTTAATAGCAATCAGCCCCAGCATTTT. The chain employs TRBV12-5 and TRBJ1-5; no clear D. Trimming stripped 3 bases from V and 0 bases from J, with 3 bases between. Germline CDR1 LGHNT, CDR2 FRNRAP. The CDR3 sequence is 13 residues long.

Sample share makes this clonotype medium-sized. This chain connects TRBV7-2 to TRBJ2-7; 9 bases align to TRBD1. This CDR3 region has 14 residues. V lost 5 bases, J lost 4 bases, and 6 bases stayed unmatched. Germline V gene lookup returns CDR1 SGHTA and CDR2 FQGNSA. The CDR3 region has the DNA TGTGCCAGCAGCCGGGGACAGGGCGCATACGAGCAGTACTTC. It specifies CASSRGQGAYEQYF.

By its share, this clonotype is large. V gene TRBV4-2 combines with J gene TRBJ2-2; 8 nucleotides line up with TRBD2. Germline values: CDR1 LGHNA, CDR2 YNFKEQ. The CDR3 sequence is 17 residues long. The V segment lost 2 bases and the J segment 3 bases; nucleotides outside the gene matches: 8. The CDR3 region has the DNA TGTGCCAGCAGCCAATCCCTGGGCGGGGGGTACACCGGGGAGCTGTTTTTT. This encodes CASSQSLGGGYTGELFF.

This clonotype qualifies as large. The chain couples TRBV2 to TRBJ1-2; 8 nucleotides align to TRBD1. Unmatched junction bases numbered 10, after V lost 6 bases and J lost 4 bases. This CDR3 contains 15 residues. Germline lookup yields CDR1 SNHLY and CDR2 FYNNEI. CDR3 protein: CASSSGTGPIYGYTF. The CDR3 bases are TGTGCCAGCAGCTCCGGGACAGGCCCCATCTATGGCTACACCTTC.

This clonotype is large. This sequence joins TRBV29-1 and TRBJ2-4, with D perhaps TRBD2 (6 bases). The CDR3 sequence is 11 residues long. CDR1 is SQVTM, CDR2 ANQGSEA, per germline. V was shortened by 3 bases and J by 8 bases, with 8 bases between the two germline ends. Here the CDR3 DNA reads TGCAGCGTTGACGGGGGAGACATTCAGTACTTC. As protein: CSVDGGDIQYF.

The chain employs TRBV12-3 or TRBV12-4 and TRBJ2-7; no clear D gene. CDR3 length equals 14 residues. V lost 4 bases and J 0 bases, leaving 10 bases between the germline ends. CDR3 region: CASSSPIPSYEQYF. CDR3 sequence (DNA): TGTGCCAGCAGTTCGCCAATCCCCTCCTACGAGCAGTACTTC.

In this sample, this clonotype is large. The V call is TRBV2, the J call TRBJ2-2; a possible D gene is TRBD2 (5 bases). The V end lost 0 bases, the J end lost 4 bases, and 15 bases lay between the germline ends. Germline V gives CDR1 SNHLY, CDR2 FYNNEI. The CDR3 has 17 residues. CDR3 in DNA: TGTGCCAGCAGTGAAGCGAGGGCAGGAGCAGCCACCGGGGAGCTGTTTTTT. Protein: CASSEARAGAATGELFF.

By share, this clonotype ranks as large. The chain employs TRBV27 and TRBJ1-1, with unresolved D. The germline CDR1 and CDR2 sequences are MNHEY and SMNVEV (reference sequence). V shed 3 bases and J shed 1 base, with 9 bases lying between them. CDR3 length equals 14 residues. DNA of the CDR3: TGTGCCAGCAGTTTTTCGGGATGGAACACTGAAGCTTTCTTT. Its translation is CASSFSGWNTEAFF.

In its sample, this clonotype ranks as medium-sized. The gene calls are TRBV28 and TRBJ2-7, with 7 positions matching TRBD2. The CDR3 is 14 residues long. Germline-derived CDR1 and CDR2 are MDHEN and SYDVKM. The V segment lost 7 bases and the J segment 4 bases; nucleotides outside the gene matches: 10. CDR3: CASNSNRAGYEQYF. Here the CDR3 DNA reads TGTGCCAGCAACTCCAATCGAGCGGGGTACGAGCAGTACTTC.

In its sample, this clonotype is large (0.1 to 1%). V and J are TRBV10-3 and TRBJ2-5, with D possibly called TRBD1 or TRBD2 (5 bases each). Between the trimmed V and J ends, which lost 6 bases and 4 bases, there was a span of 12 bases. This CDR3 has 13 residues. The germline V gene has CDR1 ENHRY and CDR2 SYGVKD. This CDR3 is CAISGTAGETQYF. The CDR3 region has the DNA TGTGCCATCAGCGGGACGGCCGGAGAGACCCAGTACTTC.

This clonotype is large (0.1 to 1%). The CDR3: CASSLTPSGAVEQYF. In DNA form, the CDR3 reads TGTGCCAGCAGCTTAACGCCTTCAGGGGCGGTCGAGCAGTACTTC. V usage is TRBV7-6 and J usage is TRBJ2-7, with D perhaps matching TRBD1 (6 bases). Between the trimmed V and J ends, which lost 2 bases and 6 bases, there was a span of 17 bases. The CDR3 sequence is 15 residues long. From germline, CDR1 is SGHVS and CDR2 FNYEAQ.

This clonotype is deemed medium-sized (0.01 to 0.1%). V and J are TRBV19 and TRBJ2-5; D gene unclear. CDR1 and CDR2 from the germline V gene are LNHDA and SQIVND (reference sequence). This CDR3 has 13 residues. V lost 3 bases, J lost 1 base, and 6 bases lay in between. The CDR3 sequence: CASSMSLQETQYF. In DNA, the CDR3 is TGTGCCAGTAGTATGAGCCTCCAAGAGACCCAGTACTTC.

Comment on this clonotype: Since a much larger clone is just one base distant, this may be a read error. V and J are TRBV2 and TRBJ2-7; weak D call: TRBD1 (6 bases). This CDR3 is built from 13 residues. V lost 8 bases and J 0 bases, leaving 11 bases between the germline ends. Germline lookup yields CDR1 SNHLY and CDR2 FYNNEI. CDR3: CASGGGLSYEQYF. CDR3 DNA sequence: TGTGCCAGCGGTGGGGGCCTCTCCTACGAGCAGTACTTC.

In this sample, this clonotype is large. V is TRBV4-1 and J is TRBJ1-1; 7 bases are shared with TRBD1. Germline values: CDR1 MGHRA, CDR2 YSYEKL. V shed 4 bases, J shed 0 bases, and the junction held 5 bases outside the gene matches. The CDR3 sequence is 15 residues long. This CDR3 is CASSRPGQLNTEAFF. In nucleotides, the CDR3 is TGCGCCAGCAGCCGTCCGGGACAGTTGAACACTGAAGCTTTCTTT.

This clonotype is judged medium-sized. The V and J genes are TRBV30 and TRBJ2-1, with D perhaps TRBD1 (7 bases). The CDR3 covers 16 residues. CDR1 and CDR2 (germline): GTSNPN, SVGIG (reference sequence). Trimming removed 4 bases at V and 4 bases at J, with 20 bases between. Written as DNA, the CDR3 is TGTGCCTGGAACGAAGGGGGGACAGTTTTATACAATGAGCAGTTCTTC. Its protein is CAWNEGGTVLYNEQFF.

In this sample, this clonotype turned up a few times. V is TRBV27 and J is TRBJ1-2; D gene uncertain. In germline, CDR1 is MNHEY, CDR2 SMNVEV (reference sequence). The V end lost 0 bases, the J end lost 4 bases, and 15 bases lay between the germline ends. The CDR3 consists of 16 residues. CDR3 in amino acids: CASSLSGQPGFYGYTF. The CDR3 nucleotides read TGTGCCAGCAGTTTATCGGGTCAACCAGGATTCTATGGCTACACCTTC.

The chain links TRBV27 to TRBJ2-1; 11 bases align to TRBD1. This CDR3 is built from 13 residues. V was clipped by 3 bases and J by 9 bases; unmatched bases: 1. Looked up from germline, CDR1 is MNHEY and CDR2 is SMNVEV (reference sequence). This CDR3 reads CASSFGQGAEQFF. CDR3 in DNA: TGTGCCAGCAGTTTCGGACAGGGGGCTGAGCAGTTCTTC.

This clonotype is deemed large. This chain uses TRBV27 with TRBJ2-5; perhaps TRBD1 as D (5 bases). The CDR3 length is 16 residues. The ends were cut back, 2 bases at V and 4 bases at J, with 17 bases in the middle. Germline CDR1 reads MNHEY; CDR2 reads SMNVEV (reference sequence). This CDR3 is CASSLGYRPQGETQYF. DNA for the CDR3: TGTGCCAGCAGTTTAGGGTACAGGCCCCAGGGAGAGACCCAGTACTTC.

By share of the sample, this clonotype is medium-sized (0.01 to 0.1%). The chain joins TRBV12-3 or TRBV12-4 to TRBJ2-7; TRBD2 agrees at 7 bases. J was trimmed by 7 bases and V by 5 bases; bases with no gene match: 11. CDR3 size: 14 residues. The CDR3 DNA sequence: TGTGCCAGCAGTCCCACGCAACTAGCGTCGGAGCAGTACTTC. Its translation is CASSPTQLASEQYF.